Listed here are 8 T cell receptor beta chains from one sample, sequenced in a study of cytomegalovirus exposure and HLA in healthy donors. Clones were read by immunoSEQ multiplex PCR, and TCRdb kept only the in-frame ones, dropping some. The sample shows 65,000 to 95,000 clones, roughly 93% of them seen only once. Sequencing was carried out using PBMCs. These TCRs come from a woman aged 25-40 years in good health and CMV-seronegative.

The CDR3 DNA follows: TGCGCCAGCAGCCAACACCGGGGGGGGAGAGAATACGAGCAGTACTTC. Its translation: CASSQHRGGREYEQYF. The rearrangement links TRBV4-3 to TRBJ2-7; 8 positions match TRBD2. Germline assignment: CDR1 LGHNA and CDR2 YSLEER. The V and J ends lost 2 bases and 4 bases, in that order; junction bases with no gene match: 10. The CDR3 consists of 16 residues.

The rearrangement uses TRBV7-9 and TRBJ2-7; D not certain. Germline CDR1 and CDR2: SEHNR and FQNEAQ (reference sequence). V was shortened by 4 bases and J by 0 bases, with 7 bases between the two germline ends. This CDR3 region has 13 residues. The CDR3 protein is CASSSDTSYEQYF. The CDR3 DNA sequence: TGTGCCAGCAGCTCCGACACCTCCTACGAGCAGTACTTC.

The chain couples TRBV6-5 to TRBJ1-2; 7 nucleotides agree with TRBD1. Germline V gene lookup returns CDR1 MNHEY and CDR2 SVGAGI. With V trimmed by 4 bases and J by 4 bases, 6 bases remained unmatched. This CDR3 is 14 amino acids long. The CDR3 DNA reads TGTGCCAGCAGTTGGACAGGAAGATTCTATGGCTACACCTTC. It is translated as CASSWTGRFYGYTF.

In its sample, this clone was seen a few times. The gene calls are TRBV6-1 and TRBJ2-7, with TRBD2 matching over 10 bases. In germline, CDR1 is MNHNS, CDR2 SASEGT. This CDR3 spans 15 amino acids. After removal of 4 bases from V and 5 bases from J, the junction contained 8 bases not matched to a gene. The CDR3 protein is CASSVQAGGPNEQYF. In nucleotides, the CDR3 is TGTGCCAGCAGTGTTCAAGCGGGGGGGCCAAACGAGCAGTACTTC.

The rearrangement links TRBV28 to TRBJ2-1; 7 nucleotides agree with TRBD1. From germline, CDR1 is MDHEN and CDR2 SYDVKM. The junction had 7 bases not matched to a gene; V was cut back by 4 bases and J by 7 bases. The CDR3 totals 14 residues. The CDR3, as DNA: TGTGCCAGCAGTTCCAACAGGGGCATGAATGAGCAGTTCTTC. As protein: CASSSNRGMNEQFF.

This clone has a single count. The chain has TRBV30 and TRBJ2-1, with 9 bases identical to TRBD2. Per germline, CDR1 GTSNPN and CDR2 SVGIG (reference sequence). The CDR3 length is 16 residues. V dropped 2 bases and J dropped 8; count of bases not matched to a gene: 13. The CDR3, as DNA: TGTGCCTGGAGTCGGCGCGGGAGGGCCATAGTCCATGAGCAGTTCTTC. Translating it yields CAWSRRGRAIVHEQFF.

This sequence joins TRBV5-1 and TRBJ2-1; TRBD2 is a possible D gene (5 bases). The CDR3 totals 16 residues. V was shortened by 4 bases and J by 7 bases, with 21 bases between the two germline ends. The V gene's germline CDR1 is SGHRS and CDR2 YFSETQ. The DNA for the CDR3 is TGCGCCAGCAGCAAGAGGGCTACGGGCCTTTCTAATGAGCAGTTCTTC. It translates to CASSKRATGLSNEQFF.

The gene calls are TRBV14 and TRBJ2-1; the D gene is possibly TRBD2 (6 bases). The V end lost 1 base, the J end lost 7 bases, and 14 bases lay between the germline ends. The germline V gene has CDR1 SGHDN and CDR2 FVKESK. The CDR3 has 15 amino acids. CDR3 sequence: CASSQVSGLGNEQFF. CDR3 DNA: TGTGCCAGCAGCCAAGTGAGCGGGCTGGGGAATGAGCAGTTCTTC. Full variable domain (missing parts from reference TRBV14 and TRBJ2-1): EAGVTQFPSHSVIEKGQTVTLRCDPISGHDNLYWYRRVMGKEIKFLLHFVKESKQDESGMPNNRFLAERTGGTYSTLKVQPAELEDSGVYFCASSQVSGLGNEQFFGPGTRLTVL.